This entry lists 30 T cell receptor beta chains sequenced from one sample in a study of regulatory T cells in long-lasting Graves disease (dated by TCRdb to the early 2020s). The time point label for this specimen denotes: newly diagnosed GD, antithyroid drugs for less than 3 months. RNA was extracted from PBMCs in TRIzol for both TCR sequencing and RNA sequencing. The library came from multiplex PCR. Sequenced on an Illumina HiSeq 4000. iRepertoire HTBI primers and Arm-PCR amplification of CDR3 regions were used to construct TCR beta libraries. The public reads were quality trimmed at Q25 with fastp and then assembled into clones with MiXCR by TCRdb, keeping productive beta chains. Rows with a matching CDR3 protein are joined into one entry that keeps the most common DNA and genes. Across this sample there are about 420,000 distinct CDR3 sequences, with around 15% seen only once. The top ten hold about 23% of the sample.

The same data also contributed to another study, on T cells in Graves' hyperthyroidism and ophthalmopathy.

Sequencing used peripheral blood mononuclear cells (PBMCs), obtained at new diagnosis, from a patient treated with antithyroid drugs. The source is a young woman with Graves disease. Donor details come from another sample of the same person, matched by shared clones.

V usage is TRBV3-1 and J usage is TRBJ2-3; a weak D match, TRBD1 (6 bases). The CDR3 extends over 16 amino acids. Deletions cut 0 bases from V and 0 bases from J, with 10 bases between. Germline V gives CDR1 LGHDT, CDR2 YNNKEL (reference sequence). CDR3 sequence reads: CASSQEVRGSTDTQYF. The CDR3 DNA follows: TGTGCCAGCAGCCAAGAGGTCAGGGGAAGCACAGATACGCAGTATTTT.

This clonotype was seen at least ten times. The rearrangement joins TRBV28 to TRBJ2-4, with unresolved D. Germline CDR1 MDHEN, CDR2 SYDVKM. The CDR3 runs to 14 residues. Trimming left V 3 bases short and J 1 base short, with 7 bases between. As DNA, the CDR3 is TGTGCCAGCAGTTTTAGCCTGGCCAAAAACATTCAGTACTTC. It translates to CASSFSLAKNIQYF.

This clonotype was found many times. The rearrangement uses TRBV11-3 and TRBJ2-3; 9 bases match TRBD2. Germline CDR1 reads SGHNT; CDR2 reads YENEEA. The CDR3 runs to 16 residues. J was trimmed by 6 bases and V by 5 bases; bases with no gene match: 12. In DNA, the CDR3 is TGTGCCAGCAGCCCAAGACTAGCGGAAGACACTGATACGCAGTATTTT. This translates into CASSPRLAEDTDTQYF. Looking up the rest from reference TRBV11-3 and TRBJ2-3 gives the full variable domain: EAGVVQSPRYKIIEKKQPVAFWCNPISGHNTLYWYLQNLGQGPELLIRYENEEAVDDSQLPKDRFSAERLKGVDSTLKIQPAELGDSAVYLCASSPRLAEDTDTQYFGPGTRLTVL.

Ten or more counts support this clonotype. The V gene is TRBV6-1, the J gene TRBJ2-7; 9 bases fit TRBD2. Germline V gene lookup returns CDR1 MNHNS and CDR2 SASEGT. The length of the CDR3 is 14 residues. V trimming: 3 bases; J trimming: 3 bases; junction bases outside the gene matches: 3. CDR3 amino acids: CASSDSGRLYEQYF. CDR3 nucleotides: TGTGCCAGCAGTGACAGCGGGAGGCTCTACGAGCAGTACTTC.

This clonotype was detected many times. The chain links TRBV24-1 to TRBJ2-5; 9 bases align to TRBD1. This CDR3 is built from 16 residues. V trimming: 2 bases; J trimming: 3 bases; junction bases outside the gene matches: 6. Germline assignment: CDR1 KGHDR and CDR2 SFDVKD. CDR3: CATSDSAGTGKETQYF. The CDR3 DNA is TGTGCCACCAGTGATTCAGCCGGGACAGGGAAAGAGACCCAGTACTTC.

On this clonotype itself: Likely a read error: the CDR3 ends without its conserved phenylalanine or tryptophan. The DNA is omitted, as the CDR3 cannot be located on it reliably, and the CDR3 follows TCRdb's listing. CDR3 region: CASSSPHEEYL. The chain recombines TRBV11-2 with TRBJ2-7; TRBD1, the table's D call, lacks a check against the DNA. Germline CDR1 is SGHAT and CDR2 is FQNNGV. The CDR3 is 11 amino acids in total, end residues counted.

This clonotype has more than one count but fewer than ten. The V and J genes are TRBV5-6 and TRBJ1-2, with a possible D match to TRBD1 (6 bases). Germline loops: CDR1 SGHDT, CDR2 YYEEEE. This CDR3 is 13 amino acids long. V lost 5 bases and J lost 2, with 10 bases in between. The CDR3 DNA reads as TGTGCCAGCAGTTACACAGGGAACTATGGCTACACCTTC. It translates to CASSYTGNYGYTF.

This clonotype was recorded a few times. J is TRBJ2-7 and V is TRBV5-1; TRBD2 aligns across 10 bases. V lost 4 bases and J lost 5; bases outside the gene matches: 9. CDR3 length: 15 amino acids. CDR1 and CDR2 from the germline V gene are SGHRS and YFSETQ. CDR3 amino acids: CASSATSGNINEQYF. The CDR3 coding sequence is TGCGCCAGCAGCGCAACTAGCGGGAATATCAACGAGCAGTACTTC.

This clonotype was seen a handful of times. This may be a read error, as it is one base from a much larger clone. The rearrangement joins TRBV7-3 to TRBJ2-3; D unclear. Looked up from germline, CDR1 is SGHTA and CDR2 is FQGTGA. CDR3 length: 14 amino acids. Trimming left V 5 bases short and J 2 bases short, with 11 bases between. CDR3 nucleotide sequence: TGTGCCAGCAGCATAGGTCGGATCACAGATACGCAGTATTTT. Its translation is CASSIGRITDTQYF.

The genes are TRBV28 and TRBJ1-3; D uncertain. With 3 bases removed from V and 0 bases from J, the gap between germline ends came to 12 bases. Germline V gives CDR1 MDHEN, CDR2 SYDVKM. The CDR3 contains 16 residues. CDR3 in DNA: TGTGCCAGCAGTTTTTTGAGTGGCAGCTCTGGAAACACCATATATTTT. It encodes CASSFLSGSSGNTIYF.

This clonotype has ten or more counts. The chain links TRBV28 to TRBJ1-1; the match to TRBD1 covers 8 bases. Germline V gives CDR1 MDHEN, CDR2 SYDVKM. The CDR3 totals 17 residues. V was pared by 5 bases and J by 5 bases, with 16 bases of the junction left unmatched. The CDR3 DNA sequence: TGTGCCAGCAGTCTGCTCGGGGACAGGCAACTTAGGACTGAAGCTTTCTTT. It specifies CASSLLGDRQLRTEAFF.

In this sample, this clonotype turned up many times. The rearrangement links TRBV11-2 to TRBJ2-4, with D tentatively TRBD2 (6 bases). CDR1 is SGHAT, CDR2 FQNNGV, per germline. The CDR3 consists of 14 residues. Trimming left V 0 bases short and J 15 bases short, with 18 bases between. The CDR3 nucleotides read TGTGCCAGCAGCTTAGATTTCCGGGAGTCCCTTCGGTACTTC. Residues: CASSLDFRESLRYF.

The chain joins TRBV6-1 to TRBJ2-7, with 7 bases lining up with TRBD2. The CDR3 runs 14 residues. CDR1 MNHNS and CDR2 SASEGT come from the germline V gene. The junction had 11 bases not matched to a gene; V was cut back by 11 bases and J by 1 base. This CDR3 is CAAAASGISYEQYF. Written as DNA, the CDR3 is TGTGCCGCCGCGGCTAGCGGAATATCCTACGAGCAGTACTTC.

This clonotype was picked up a small number of times. The chain employs TRBV2 and TRBJ2-7; 16 positions agree with TRBD2. Germline V gene sequence: CDR1 SNHLY, CDR2 FYNNEI. The CDR3 extends over 17 amino acids. V lost 6 bases to trimming and J lost 7 bases; unmatched junction nucleotides: 12. The CDR3 here is CASRPGLAGGPKGEQYF. CDR3 sequence (DNA): TGTGCCAGCAGACCGGGACTAGCGGGAGGGCCAAAGGGGGAGCAGTACTTC.

This clonotype has ten or more counts. Written as DNA, the CDR3 is TGCGCCAGCAGCTTAGAGGTGGGGTTTTCCACAGATACGCAGTATTTT. Residues: CASSLEVGFSTDTQYF. This chain uses TRBV5-1 with TRBJ2-3; no firm D call. This CDR3 contains 16 residues. Trimming cost V 2 bases and J 2 bases, with 15 bases left between them. Per germline, CDR1 SGHRS and CDR2 YFSETQ.

Only one count was recorded for this clonotype. The chain uses TRBV20-1 and TRBJ2-1; TRBD1 matches at 9 bases. Germline lookup yields CDR1 DFQATT and CDR2 SNEGSKA (reference sequence). This CDR3 region has 14 residues. V gave up 6 bases and J gave up 7 bases; unmatched junction bases: 10. DNA of the CDR3: TGCAGTGCACTCGACAGGGGGGACCGGAATGAGCAGTTCTTC. Protein: CSALDRGDRNEQFF.

This clonotype was counted ten times or more. The chain combines TRBV30 with TRBJ2-7, with 7 bases fitting TRBD1. V trimming: 2 bases; J trimming: 4 bases; junction bases outside the gene matches: 8. The CDR3 covers 14 residues. CDR1 and CDR2 from the germline V gene are GTSNPN and SVGIG (reference sequence). CDR3 amino acids: CAWSRGGVGYEQYF. The CDR3 DNA follows: TGTGCCTGGAGTAGAGGGGGCGTCGGATACGAGCAGTACTTC.

J is TRBJ2-2 and V is TRBV6-1; TRBD2 agrees at 10 bases. This CDR3 has 17 amino acids. J was trimmed by 3 bases and V by 4 bases; bases with no gene match: 8. Germline CDR1 is MNHNS and CDR2 is SASEGT. The CDR3 DNA sequence: TGTGCCAGCAGTGGGCTAGCGGGAGAGGGTCACACCGGGGAGCTGTTTTTT. The encoded protein is CASSGLAGEGHTGELFF.

As DNA, the CDR3 is TGCAGCTCCGGGACTGGGGAGACCCAGTACTTC. It codes for CSSGTGETQYF. The chain employs TRBV29-1 and TRBJ2-1, with a possible D match to TRBD2 (6 bases). The DNA end is more similar to TRBJ2-5, so the J call may be wrong. The CDR3 contains 11 residues. Germline values: CDR1 SQVTM, CDR2 ANQGSEA.

This chain uses TRBV4-2 with TRBJ2-7; D perhaps matches TRBD1 (6 bases). Germline values: CDR1 LGHNA, CDR2 YNFKEQ. Trimming left V 0 bases short and J 5 bases short, with 17 bases between. The CDR3 totals 16 residues. The CDR3 coding sequence is TGTGCCAGCAGCCAAGATTCGGGGCAGGGGTTCAACGAGCAGTACTTC. Its protein product is CASSQDSGQGFNEQYF.

This clonotype was picked up a small number of times. The chain employs TRBV12-3 or TRBV12-4 and TRBJ1-3, with D possibly matching TRBD1 (5 bases). The CDR3 runs 15 residues. Trimming stripped 7 bases from V and 0 bases from J, with 13 bases between. This CDR3 reads CASTYDSYSGNTIYF. CDR3 bases: TGTGCCAGCACCTACGACAGCTACTCTGGAAACACCATATATTTT.

This clonotype was detected ten times or more. This chain links TRBV28 with TRBJ1-1; 9 bases match TRBD1. Looked up from germline, CDR1 is MDHEN and CDR2 is SYDVKM. J lost 5 bases, V lost 2 bases, and 6 bases had no gene match. This CDR3 region has 15 residues. The CDR3: CASSLNRGRITEAFF. The DNA of the CDR3 is TGTGCCAGCAGTTTAAACAGGGGGCGCATAACTGAAGCTTTCTTT. Full variable domain (rest looked up from reference TRBV28 and TRBJ1-1): DVKVTQSSRYLVKRTGEKVFLECVQDMDHENMFWYRQDPGLGLRLIYFSYDVKMKEKGDIPEGYSVSREKKERFSLILESASTNQTSMYLCASSLNRGRITEAFFGQGTRLTVV.

With respect to this clonotype: A far larger clone is a single base away, which makes a read error likely. V and J are TRBV5-4 and TRBJ1-4; tentative D call: TRBD1 (6 bases). V shed 3 bases and J shed 2 bases, with 8 bases lying between them. Germline CDR1 is SGHNT and CDR2 is YYREEE (reference sequence). The CDR3 is 14 amino acids. CDR3 in DNA: TGTGCCAGCAGCTACAGGGAGACTAATGAAAAACTGTTTTTT. Residues: CASSYRETNEKLFF.

This clonotype showed up just a few times. One base away lies a much larger clone, so this may be a sequencing read error. This chain links TRBV12-3 or TRBV12-4 with TRBJ2-4; the match to TRBD1 covers 9 bases. The CDR3 totals 16 residues. The J segment lost 13 bases and the V segment lost 0 bases, leaving 13 bases of the junction unmatched. CDR3 region: CASSLAKAQGAGEQYF. DNA of the CDR3: TGTGCCAGCAGTTTAGCCAAGGCACAGGGGGCGGGTGAGCAGTACTTC.

The rearrangement uses TRBV5-8 and TRBJ2-1; D may be TRBD1 or TRBD2 (5 bases each). The CDR3 has 14 residues. Trimming removed 1 base at V and 6 bases at J, with 11 bases between. The germline CDR1 and CDR2 sequences are SGHTS and YDEGEE. The CDR3 region has the DNA TGTGCCAGCAGCTTGTTACTAGGGGCCAATGAGCAGTTCTTC. This encodes CASSLLLGANEQFF.

This clonotype was seen at least ten times. The chain combines TRBV28 with TRBJ1-1; D remains unclear. The V end lost 1 base, the J end lost 5 bases, and 8 bases lay between the germline ends. The CDR3 runs to 13 residues. Germline loops: CDR1 MDHEN, CDR2 SYDVKM. In DNA form, the CDR3 reads TGTGCCAGCAGTTTATTTCGGTATACTGAAGCTTTCTTT. This translates into CASSLFRYTEAFF.

In its sample, this clonotype was seen many times. This sequence joins TRBV20-1 and TRBJ2-3; D is uncertain. V lost 6 bases to trimming and J lost 1 base, with 14 bases between them. CDR1 is DFQATT, CDR2 SNEGSKA, per germline (reference sequence). This CDR3 comprises 14 residues. DNA for the CDR3: TGCAGTGCCCTAGACTGGCAAGGCACAGATACGCAGTATTTT. Its protein is CSALDWQGTDTQYF.

This clonotype was picked up a small number of times. This chain uses TRBV6-1 with TRBJ2-7, with D unresolved. The CDR3 length is 14 residues. Trimming cost V 6 bases and J 3 bases, with 15 bases left between them. CDR1 and CDR2 (germline): MNHNS, SASEGT. As DNA, the CDR3 is TGTGCCAGCAGCCGCCTGGACCGCAACTACGAGCAGTACTTC. It translates to CASSRLDRNYEQYF.

This clonotype was found many times. The chain links TRBV11-2 to TRBJ2-5, with TRBD1 identical over 9 bases. CDR3 length equals 13 residues. Germline V gene data show CDR1 as SGHAT and CDR2 as FQNNGV. V was clipped by 6 bases and J by 5 bases; unmatched bases: 4. The CDR3 nucleotides are TGTGCCAGCAGGTGGGACAGGGTGGAGACCCAGTACTTC. It yields the protein CASRWDRVETQYF.

A few counts support this clonotype. V usage is TRBV30 and J usage is TRBJ2-4; TRBD1 or TRBD2 may be the D gene (6 bases each). Trimming cost V 5 bases and J 2 bases, with 19 bases left between them. The CDR3 totals 16 residues. In germline, CDR1 is GTSNPN, CDR2 SVGIG (reference sequence). This CDR3 reads CAWHPTGRGTKNIQYF. CDR3 bases: TGTGCCTGGCACCCCACAGGGCGCGGGACCAAAAACATTCAGTACTTC.